This T cell receptor beta chain was sequenced in a study of cytotoxic CD8 clonotypes in ibrutinib-treated CLL. Germline-derived CDR1 and CDR2 are SGHAT and FQNNGV. The CDR3 sequence is 13 residues long. Trimming took off 3 bases at V and 9 bases at J, with 13 bases between the two ends. This table comes from immunoSEQ multiplex PCR, and its TCRdb copy is limited to in-frame clones, with some not included. Among a few hundred thousand clones listed, just under 80% were seen once. The J gene is TRBJ2-3, the V gene TRBV11-2; D uncertain. The clonotype originates from a human donor with chronic lymphocytic leukemia. The specimen was PBMCs, collected before ibrutinib treatment. The CDR3 sequence: CASSLGISDTQYF. DNA for the CDR3: TGTGCCAGCAGCTTGGGGATTTCGGACACGCAGTATTTT.